This T cell receptor (beta chain) came from a study of CD8 T cells in Susac syndrome. Sequencing targeted TCR beta in T cells from blood (CD8+ and CD4+). Relapsing-remitting disease, either stable or active, was present in the multiple sclerosis controls, who were treatment-naive patients. Isolation of CD8+ and CD4+ T cells was performed negatively, whereas enrichment of TEMRA cells was done by FACS. RNA, at about 0.45 to 1 ug, was reverse transcribed with random hexamers. The CDR3 of TCR beta was amplified by immunoSEQ multiplex PCR across 54 Vbeta and 13 Jbeta. MiXCR was run by TCRdb on the immunoSEQ multiplex PCR reads, yielding one entry per CDR3 protein. The data hold under 150,000 distinct CDR3 sequences, with 90% to 95% observed a single time. The ends lost 6 bases at V and 1 base at J; junction bases unmatched: 4. This CDR3 is 17 amino acids long. Germline-derived CDR1 and CDR2 are SNHLY and FYNNEI.

The clonotype originates from a human donor with multiple sclerosis. Input material: CD4+ T cells from PBMCs. The chain uses TRBV2 and TRBJ2-6, with 12 bases identical to TRBD1. The CDR3 DNA sequence: TGTGCCAGCAGGCCGGGACAGGGGGCGTCTGGGGCCAACGTCCTGACTTTC. Its protein product is CASRPGQGASGANVLTF.